Detailed here is one T cell receptor beta chain. The target of this receptor is not known. No qualities accompany the bases; no much larger clone lies one base away. Reading from cysteine to phenylalanine, the CDR3 counts 16 amino acids. Only the CDR3 DNA stays, 48 bases, in frame from base 1. Taken from the germline V gene, the CDR1 and CDR2 loops are MGHRA and YSYEKL. V gives up 1 base and J gives up 0 bases, and the segment between their germline ends measures 10 bases. In the prospective study, participants were roughly 18 to 100 years old, resided in around 25 geographic areas of the United States, and were enrolled through a virtual design. Cohort assignment in the prospective study relied on participant-reported clinical history from a screening survey and a study questionnaire. For ImmuneRACE Cohort 3, a participant was defined as recovered based on two consecutive negative NP/OP PCR tests, clearance by a healthcare professional, or resolution of symptoms. In the prospective study, mobile phlebotomists collected whole blood, serum and a nasopharyngeal or oropharyngeal swab from each participant. Additional blood draws and questionnaires over an approximately 2-month period could optionally be provided by prospective study participants. Blood samples from the prospective study were shipped frozen or at room temperature prior to DNA extraction.

The sample is drawn from a study of blood T cell repertoires in COVID-19 (dated by TCRdb to the early 2020s). Context from the whole study: The collaborator samples originated in the United States, Italy and Spain and spanned the acute and convalescent phases of COVID-19. The samples were drawn from the first 160 participants of the ongoing ImmuneRACE study and from 950 to 1,500 subjects provided by 6 global collaborators. The sample metadata nearly always contained a de-identified subject ID, COVID-19 status, age in years and sex. Deeply sampled blood TCRbeta repertoires from subjects exposed to, actively infected with, or recovered from COVID-19 were included in the dataset. The repertoires were made available in a free public database intended to serve as a resource for research on the immune response to SARS-CoV-2. The prospective study material was composed of cDNA or gDNA derived from T cells, B-cell-depleted T cells, or PBMCs. Where available, HLA class I and class II types were obtained from metadata supplied by the sample provider rather than from assay-based typing. Beyond this particular receptor, the publication reports: The amount of clinical and demographic metadata varied by source and participant and was provided uncurated.

The immunoSEQ Assay, a bias-controlled multiplex PCR, was used to amplify TCRbeta CDR3 regions from genomic DNA. On the study's bioinformatics: The number of nucleated cells in each sample was estimated from the amplification of reference gene primers within the assay. To quantify the absolute abundance of each unique TCRbeta CDR3 rearrangement, sequence reads were collapsed and filtered. For each sample, productive Simpson clonality was calculated by taking the square root of Simpson's diversity index across productive rearrangements. TCRdb holds this immuneACCESS table with in-frame rearrangements only. Some clones are missing; in checked studies, unresolved V genes explain under half, and the rest has no known cause. The DNA was the basis for D and trimming; V, J and clone size are from that table. The sample table shows over 200,000 clones, and roughly 87% are seen once. The top ten clones comprise less than 14% of the sample.

This sequence originates from a man aged 25-45 years who had recovered from COVID-19. The sequencing sample was made of PBMCs or T cells enriched from blood (not recorded which). The sequence joins TRBV4-1 to TRBJ2-1, with the D gene too uncertain to name. The nucleotides are TGCGCCAGCAGCCAAGGAGGCTGGAGCTCCTACAATGAGCAGTTCTTC. This is translated as CASSQGGWSSYNEQFF.